This TCR beta chain was sequenced during a study of T cell responses to AZD1222 COVID-19 vaccine. Study results and caveats: White British people made up most donors, females outnumbered males, and clonal diversity was possibly underestimated. Vaccination with two AZD1222 doses was followed by a rise in Spike-specific TCR breadth and depth.

CDR3 length equals 15 residues. With V trimmed by 1 base and J by 5 bases, 6 bases remained unmatched. Germline V gene lookup returns CDR1 MNHEY and CDR2 SVGAGI. With regard to this clone: Its antigen remains unidentified.

Using immunoSEQ multiplex PCR, the repertoire was profiled, and TCRdb retains in-frame clones only, with some absent. Of roughly 260,000 clones in the sample, approximately 93% were seen once. This sequence joins TRBV6-5 and TRBJ2-3, with 7 bases identical to TRBD2. Sequenced here: peripheral blood, sampled on day 0 of AZD1222 vaccination. The sequence was obtained from an adult in good health. Written as DNA, the CDR3 is TGTGCCAGCAGTTACTGGGCGGGAGCGGTAGATACGCAGTATTTT. Protein sequence: CASSYWAGAVDTQYF.